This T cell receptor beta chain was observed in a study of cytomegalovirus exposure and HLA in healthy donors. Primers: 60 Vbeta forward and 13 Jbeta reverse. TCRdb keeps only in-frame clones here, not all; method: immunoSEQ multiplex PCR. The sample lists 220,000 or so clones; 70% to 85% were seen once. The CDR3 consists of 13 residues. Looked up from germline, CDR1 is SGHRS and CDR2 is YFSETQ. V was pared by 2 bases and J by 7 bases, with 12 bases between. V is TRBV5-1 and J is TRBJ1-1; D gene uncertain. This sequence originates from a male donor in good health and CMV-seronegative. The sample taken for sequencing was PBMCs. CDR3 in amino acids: CASSLAVAGEAFF. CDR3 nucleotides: TGCGCCAGCAGCTTAGCCGTGGCAGGTGAAGCTTTCTTT.